One sample yielded the 27 T cell receptor beta chains listed below, sequenced in a study of high-grade serous ovarian cancer treatment subgroups. Tumor tissue was taken before any definitive surgery or chemotherapy was given. Using immunoSEQ multiplex PCR, the repertoire was profiled, and TCRdb retains in-frame clones only, with some absent. This repertoire shows about 3,100 clones, roughly 79% found once; its top ten account for 29%. The sequencing sample was made of tumor tissue. These receptors originate from a human donor with high-grade serous ovarian cancer.

The chain recombines TRBV6-5 with TRBJ2-7; D gene uncertain. CDR1 is MNHEY and CDR2 is SVGAGI in the germline V gene. Trimming cost V 0 bases and J 7 bases, with 10 bases left between them. CDR3 length equals 13 residues. CDR3 coding DNA: TGTGCCAGCAGTTACTCCTGGGCGAAAGAGCAGTACTTC. As protein: CASSYSWAKEQYF.

V and J are TRBV5-6 and TRBJ2-4, with unresolved D. CDR3 length: 16 residues. The V end lost 0 bases, the J end lost 0 bases, and 10 bases lay between the germline ends. The V gene's germline CDR1 is SGHDT and CDR2 YYEEEE. CDR3 amino acids: CASSLAQTLAKNIQYF. Written as DNA, the CDR3 is TGTGCCAGCAGCTTGGCCCAAACGCTAGCCAAAAACATTCAGTACTTC.

This clone was recorded a few times. V usage is TRBV29-1 and J usage is TRBJ2-7; the match to TRBD1 covers 9 bases. The germline CDR1 and CDR2 sequences are SQVTM and ANQGSEA. J was trimmed by 0 bases and V by 6 bases; bases with no gene match: 6. This CDR3 is 14 amino acids long. CDR3: CSVGQGLPSYEQYF. CDR3 sequence (DNA): TGCAGCGTGGGACAGGGTCTACCCTCCTACGAGCAGTACTTC.

The V gene is TRBV28, the J gene TRBJ1-1, with TRBD1 as a possible D gene (5 bases). V lost 6 bases and J 7 bases, leaving 9 bases between the germline ends. Germline CDR1 is MDHEN and CDR2 is SYDVKM. The CDR3 runs to 11 residues. CDR3 nucleotide sequence: TGTGCCAGCAGCGGGGCTAGTGAAGCTTTCTTT. Translated, it gives CASSGASEAFF. The complete variable domain, with remaining parts taken from reference TRBV28 and TRBJ1-1, reads DVKVTQSSRYLVKRTGEKVFLECVQDMDHENMFWYRQDPGLGLRLIYFSYDVKMKEKGDIPEGYSVSREKKERFSLILESASTNQTSMYLCASSGASEAFFGQGTRLTVV.

The chain couples TRBV4-3 to TRBJ1-3; D remains unclear. The CDR3 has 13 residues. From germline, CDR1 is LGHNA and CDR2 YSLEER. Trimming shortened V by 4 bases and J by 2 bases, and 6 bases separated the two germline ends. Here the CDR3 DNA reads TGCGCCAGCAGCCCTGGGGCTGGAAACACCATATATTTT. Translation gives CASSPGAGNTIYF.

This clone was recorded a few times. The rearrangement joins TRBV7-2 to TRBJ1-1; possibly TRBD1 for D (5 bases). The V and J ends lost 8 bases and 0 bases respectively, with 13 bases between them. The CDR3 runs 14 residues. CDR1 is SGHTA, CDR2 FQGNSA, per germline. CDR3 protein: CASGLGTVNTEAFF. For the CDR3, the DNA is TGTGCCAGCGGTTTGGGGACGGTGAACACTGAAGCTTTCTTT.

This clone is large. The junction shows a germline mismatch at one end, possibly a read error. The chain carries TRBV7-8 and TRBJ2-1, with 8 positions matching TRBD2. The CDR3 is 12 residues long. CDR1 SGHVS and CDR2 FQNEAQ come from the germline V gene. CDR3 sequence: CASSLYGTSGVF. The CDR3 DNA is TGTGCCAGCAGCTTATATGGGACTAGTGGCGTCTTC.

With respect to this clone: An end of the junction does not agree with germline; a read error may underlie this. The chain uses TRBV5-1 and TRBJ2-3; 7 bases line up with TRBD2. The V gene's germline CDR1 is SGHRS and CDR2 YFSETQ. The CDR3 extends over 14 amino acids. The DNA for the CDR3 is TGCGCCAGCAGCTTAGGCGGGAGATCGGATACGCGGTATTTT. It codes for CASSLGGRSDTRYF.

The chain combines TRBV27 with TRBJ2-2; TRBD2 might be the D (6 bases). This CDR3 spans 14 amino acids. V lost 6 bases and J 2 bases, leaving 10 bases between the germline ends. Germline CDR1 MNHEY, CDR2 SMNVEV (reference sequence). CDR3 in amino acids: CASRTRVNTGELFF. The CDR3 coding sequence is TGTGCCAGCAGGACTAGGGTTAACACCGGGGAGCTGTTTTTT.

The genes are TRBV6-1 and TRBJ2-2, with D uncertain. The V end lost 5 bases, the J end lost 6 bases, and 13 bases lay between the germline ends. CDR3 size: 14 residues. Looked up from germline, CDR1 is MNHNS and CDR2 is SASEGT. In nucleotides, the CDR3 is TGTGCCAGCAGTTTCACGCTTGGTCCCGGGGAGCTGTTTTTT. Amino acids: CASSFTLGPGELFF.

V is TRBV11-3 and J is TRBJ1-3; no reliable D call. This CDR3 comprises 14 residues. Trimming cost V 7 bases and J 0 bases, with 10 bases left between them. Per germline, CDR1 SGHNT and CDR2 YENEEA. CDR3 in DNA: TGTGCCAGCATAGGACCGACCTCTGGAAACACCATATATTTT. Encoded protein: CASIGPTSGNTIYF.

This chain uses TRBV7-2 with TRBJ1-5, with no clear D. Germline loops: CDR1 SGHTA, CDR2 FQGNSA. Trimming removed 4 bases at V and 6 bases at J, with 16 bases between. CDR3 size: 15 residues. Here the CDR3 reads CASSSQEGGSQPQHF. As DNA, the CDR3 is TGTGCCAGCAGCTCGCAAGAGGGTGGGAGTCAGCCCCAGCATTTT.

This clone appeared a few times. CDR3 sequence: CASKGATDTQYF. Written as DNA, the CDR3 is TGTGCCAGCAAAGGGGCCACAGATACGCAGTATTTT. This rearrangement joins TRBV19 to TRBJ2-3; TRBD1 is a possible D gene (5 bases). The V and J ends lost 9 bases and 2 bases respectively, with 9 bases between them. Per the germline V gene, CDR1 is LNHDA and CDR2 is SQIVND (reference sequence). The CDR3 length is 12 residues.

This chain connects TRBV7-2 to TRBJ1-2; D is unresolved. The CDR3 covers 15 residues. Trimming removed 5 bases from V and 0 bases from J, with 13 bases in between. The V gene's germline CDR1 is SGHTA and CDR2 FQGNSA. CDR3 bases: TGTGCCAGCAGCCCCTATTGGGAGTCTAACTATGGCTACACCTTC. Translating it yields CASSPYWESNYGYTF.

V usage is TRBV7-9 and J usage is TRBJ1-1, with TRBD1 identical over 8 bases. Germline trimming cut 6 bases from V and 3 bases from J; bases unmatched to any gene: 6. The germline gives CDR1 SEHNR, CDR2 FQNEAQ (reference sequence). The CDR3 has 14 residues. The CDR3 region has the DNA TGTGCCAGCAGTAGAAGACAGGGGTACACTGAAGCTTTCTTT. This codes for CASSRRQGYTEAFF.

This clone occurred once. The chain couples TRBV11-2 to TRBJ2-2; 7 bases agree with TRBD2. CDR1 is SGHAT, CDR2 FQNNGV, per germline. With V trimmed by 3 bases and J by 5 bases, 6 bases remained unmatched. The length of the CDR3 is 15 residues. Here the CDR3 DNA reads TGTGCCAGCAGCTTGGACCTGGGAGGGACCGGGGAGCTGTTTTTT. Its protein is CASSLDLGGTGELFF.

This sequence joins TRBV9 and TRBJ2-7, with a possible D match to TRBD1 (6 bases). V was cut by 4 bases and J by 0 bases, with 17 bases left in between. CDR1 and CDR2 (germline): SGDLS, YYNGEE. This CDR3 comprises 16 residues. The CDR3 reads CASSPHSGAFSYEQYF. CDR3 in DNA: TGTGCCAGCAGCCCTCACTCAGGGGCCTTCTCCTACGAGCAGTACTTC.

The chain links TRBV9 to TRBJ2-7; D possibly uses TRBD1 or TRBD2 (7 bases each). V gave up 4 bases and J gave up 2 bases, with 22 bases separating them. The germline V gene encodes CDR1 SGDLS and CDR2 YYNGEE. This CDR3 contains 17 residues. The CDR3 reads CASSPGGGTTTAYEQYF. DNA for the CDR3: TGTGCCAGCAGCCCAGGGGGGGGGACCACGACCGCCTACGAGCAGTACTTC.

V is TRBV6-9 and J is TRBJ1-4; D ambiguous. V gave up 3 bases and J gave up 8 bases, with 4 bases separating them. The CDR3 extends over 11 amino acids. Looked up from germline, CDR1 is MNHGY and CDR2 is SVAAGI. This CDR3 is CASSYREKLFF. CDR3 DNA: TGTGCCAGCAGTTACCGGGAAAAACTGTTTTTT.

This chain links TRBV2 with TRBJ2-1; 14 nucleotides align to TRBD2. Germline trimming cut 7 bases from V and 8 bases from J; bases unmatched to any gene: 13. Germline CDR1 reads SNHLY; CDR2 reads FYNNEI. The CDR3 sequence is 17 residues long. CDR3 nucleotide sequence: TGTGCCAGCATCCCGGGACTAGCGGGAGCCTATAGTCATGAGCAGTTCTTC. Amino acid sequence: CASIPGLAGAYSHEQFF.

V gene TRBV7-9 combines with J gene TRBJ2-1; maybe TRBD2 (6 bases). The germline V and J ends were trimmed by 5 bases and 6 bases, with 11 bases remaining between them. The germline CDR1 and CDR2 sequences are SEHNR and FQNEAQ (reference sequence). This CDR3 spans 13 amino acids. The chain's CDR3 is CASSLGGSNEQFF. The DNA of the CDR3 is TGTGCCAGCAGCCTTGGAGGGTCCAATGAGCAGTTCTTC. Using reference TRBV7-9 and TRBJ2-1 for the parts outside the CDR3, the full variable domain is DTGVSQNPRHKITKRGQNVTFRCDPISEHNRLYWYRQTLGQGPEFLTYFQNEAQLEKSRLLSDRFSAERPKGSFSTLEIQRTEQGDSAMYLCASSLGGSNEQFFGPGTRLTVL.

The rearrangement links TRBV5-1 to TRBJ2-1; 10 nucleotides align to TRBD2. The CDR3 runs 14 residues. The J segment lost 8 bases and the V segment lost 4 bases, leaving 6 bases of the junction unmatched. Germline V gives CDR1 SGHRS, CDR2 YFSETQ. The CDR3 region is CASSLSGRLDEQFF. As DNA, the CDR3 is TGCGCCAGCAGCCTTAGCGGGAGGCTCGATGAGCAGTTCTTC.

The J gene is TRBJ2-3, the V gene TRBV20-1; D is unclear. Deletions cut 1 base from V and 10 bases from J, with 9 bases between. This CDR3 contains 11 residues. The germline CDR1 and CDR2 sequences are DFQATT and SNEGSKA (reference sequence). CDR3 sequence (DNA): TGCAGTGCTAGAGGAGGCAGAGCGCAGTATTTT. It yields the protein CSARGGRAQYF.

The V call is TRBV14, the J call TRBJ2-5, with TRBD2 matching 7 bases. Germline V CDR1 and CDR2: SGHDN, FVKESK. The CDR3 covers 15 residues. The V and J ends lost 4 bases and 2 bases, in that order; junction bases with no gene match: 7. The CDR3 spells CASSPLAGPQETQYF. CDR3 nucleotide sequence: TGTGCCAGCAGCCCTTTAGCGGGCCCTCAAGAGACCCAGTACTTC.

This clone was observed a handful of times. The chain carries TRBV19 and TRBJ2-3; D gene unclear. Germline V gives CDR1 LNHDA, CDR2 SQIVND (reference sequence). There are 15 residues in the CDR3. V was cut by 7 bases and J by 0 bases, with 14 bases left in between. This chain's CDR3 is CASKLGTSSTDTQYF. The CDR3 region has the DNA TGTGCCAGTAAATTGGGTACCTCTAGCACAGATACGCAGTATTTT.

V usage is TRBV7-2 and J usage is TRBJ1-3; 8 bases agree with TRBD1. Germline CDR1 and CDR2: SGHTA and FQGNSA. The J segment lost 9 bases and the V segment lost 8 bases, leaving 9 bases of the junction unmatched. The CDR3 has 13 residues. As DNA, the CDR3 is TGTGCCAGCCAGGGACAGGTCGTCGGCACCATATATTTT. This gives the protein CASQGQVVGTIYF.

The rearrangement joins TRBV5-6 to TRBJ1-1; possibly TRBD1 for D (5 bases). This CDR3 contains 14 residues. Germline V lookup: CDR1 SGHDT, CDR2 YYEEEE. The V end lost 5 bases, the J end lost 6 bases, and 17 bases lay between the germline ends. The CDR3 sequence is CASSQGFRLAEAFF. CDR3 DNA: TGTGCCAGCAGTCAGGGTTTCAGGTTGGCTGAAGCTTTCTTT. Full variable domain (outside the CDR3, taken from reference TRBV5-6 and TRBJ1-1): DAGVTQSPTHLIKTRGQQVTLRCSPKSGHDTVSWYQQALGQGPQFIFQYYEEEERQRGNFPDRFSGHQFPNYSSELNVNALLLGDSALYLCASSQGFRLAEAFFGQGTRLTVV.